This TCR beta chain appears in the sequencing data of a study of T cells in Graves' hyperthyroidism and ophthalmopathy. Whole-study context: Peripheral blood was collected at initial diagnosis, before any treatment. Study-level results: Ophthalmopathy and stable hyperthyroidism were told apart by a 13 V-J model.

In germline, CDR1 is SGHVS, CDR2 FQNEAQ. This CDR3 comprises 15 residues. Trimming stripped 1 base from V and 6 bases from J, with 10 bases between. Participants, patients aged 18 to 65, had newly diagnosed hyperthyroidism with a duration under 2 months. This sample holds PBMCs from under 11 ml fresh peripheral blood. TCR beta CDR3 regions were amplified from RNA transcripts. Primed by the HTBI set, a first-round RT-PCR was run on the TCR CDR3. MiXCR was run by TCRdb on the multiplex PCR reads, yielding one entry per CDR3 protein. The table has roughly 330,000 distinct CDR3 sequences, around 17% seen once. Many counts were recorded for this clonotype. Its antigen is unidentified.

The sequenced sample was blood. The chain employs TRBV7-8 and TRBJ1-6; D not certain. This clonotype originated in a man under 40 with Graves' hyperthyroidism. DNA of the CDR3: TGTGCCAGCAGCTTAGGACGGATGTCTAATTCACCCCTCCACTTT. Translated, it gives CASSLGRMSNSPLHF.